This T cell receptor (beta chain) was captured in a study of PD-1 blockade in classical Hodgkin lymphoma. Points from the study as a whole: No one has yet defined what causes the repertoire differences, which may be disease activity or prior therapy.

Relapse after autologous stem cell transplantation occurred in every patient, and brentuximab vedotin exposure varied. The patients, who had relapsed/refractory classical Hodgkin lymphoma, achieved best responses of complete response, partial response or progressive disease. As concerns this clone: Its antigen is as yet unknown.

Method: immunoSEQ multiplex PCR; TCRdb's copy keeps in-frame clones and lacks some. Of 29,000 or so clones listed, 55% to 75% are singletons. Germline-derived CDR1 and CDR2 are KGHSH and LQKENI. The CDR3 runs to 15 residues. J lost 6 bases, V lost 1 base, and 2 bases had no gene match. The specimen was peripheral blood mononuclear cells (PBMCs), collected before the second cycle of nivolumab. This sequence originates from a human donor with classical Hodgkin lymphoma. The chain recombines TRBV18 with TRBJ2-1, with 11 bases identical to TRBD1. CDR3 DNA sequence: TGTGCCAGCTCACCACGAGGGACAGGGGGCAATGAGCAGTTCTTC. It encodes CASSPRGTGGNEQFF.